The TCR beta chain under discussion was sequenced for a study of cytomegalovirus exposure and HLA in healthy donors. The study, taken as a whole, reports: As a later analysis showed, a missense DCLRE1C variant was linked to trimming of TCR beta V- and J-genes. A list of 150 to 200 TCR beta chains associated with cytomegalovirus was given.

PCR employed 60 Vbeta and 13 Jbeta primers. Study processing details: An analysis performed later counted 60 million to 90 million unique TCR beta chains (roughly 11 million of them shared). Using immunoSEQ multiplex PCR, the repertoire was profiled, and TCRdb retains in-frame clones only, with some absent. V, J and clone size derive from that table, while D and trimming were established from the DNA sequence. The data hold about 59,000 clones, with under 80% observed a single time. CDR1 and CDR2 (germline): PRHDT, FYEKMQ (reference sequence). The CDR3 length is 12 residues. Trimming removed 5 bases at V and 7 bases at J, with 10 bases between. With respect to this clone: Its antigen is as yet unknown.

The specimen sequenced was PBMCs. V is TRBV13 and J is TRBJ2-3, with a weak D call TRBD1 (6 bases). The clonotype comes from a man between 25 and 39 years old in good health and CMV-seropositive. The CDR3: CASSLQGYTQYF. For the CDR3, the DNA is TGTGCCAGCAGCCTACAGGGCTATACGCAGTATTTT.